This T cell receptor beta chain is from a study of response to subunit inactivated influenza vaccine. This clonotype was detected only a few times. As yet, its antigen is unknown. V shed 0 bases, J shed 4 bases, and the junction held 13 bases outside the gene matches. The CDR3 length is 18 residues. Germline V gene data show CDR1 as SGHAT and CDR2 as FQDESV (reference sequence). TCRdb reprocessed the RT-PCR reads via MiXCR and lists one record per CDR3 protein. The sample shows over 150,000 distinct CDR3 sequences, about 10% of them seen only once. Study conclusions and caveats: Researchers suggested that each seasonal influenza vaccination recruits few new T cells.

The chain links TRBV11-1 to TRBJ2-3; 7 nucleotides align to TRBD2. This specimen was non-naive T cells sorted from PBMCs, taken on the day of vaccination. This receptor was identified in a man aged 50 to 59 who received an inactivated influenza vaccine. The CDR3 bases are TGTGCCAGCAGCTTAGCCTCCTGGACTAGTGCAAGGGCAGATACGCAGTATTTT. Amino acids: CASSLASWTSARADTQYF.